This T cell receptor (beta chain) was recovered during a study of blood T cell repertoires in COVID-19 (dated by TCRdb to 2018 to 2021). The study in broad terms: The collaborator samples originated in the United States, Italy and Spain and spanned the acute and convalescent phases of COVID-19. The prospective study material was composed of cDNA or gDNA derived from T cells, B-cell-depleted T cells, or PBMCs. Deeply sampled blood TCRbeta repertoires from subjects exposed to, actively infected with, or recovered from COVID-19 were included in the dataset. The repertoires were released in a freely available public database meant as a resource for research on the immune response to SARS-CoV-2. The samples were drawn from two sources: the first 160 participants of the ongoing ImmuneRACE study, and 1,000 to 1,500 subjects contributed by 6 global collaborators. The sample metadata nearly always contained a de-identified subject ID, COVID-19 status, age in years and sex. Where available, HLA class I and class II types were taken from metadata supplied by the sample provider and were not determined by assay-based typing.

The CDR3 sequence holds 17 residues, the cysteine and phenylalanine included. Only the CDR3 region is kept as DNA, spanning 51 bases read in frame from base 1. V trim: 0 bases; J trim: 0 bases; unmatched bases: 5. The germline V gene (reference sequence) sets CDR1 to LNHNV and CDR2 to YYDKDF. In the prospective study, participants were roughly 18 to 90 years old, resided in about two dozen geographic areas of the United States, and were enrolled through a virtual design. In the prospective study, participants were assigned to cohorts based on the clinical history participants reported in a screening survey and a study questionnaire. Recovered participants in ImmuneRACE Cohort 3 were defined as having two consecutive negative NP/OP PCR tests, clearance from a healthcare professional, or resolution of symptoms. In the prospective study, mobile phlebotomists collected whole blood, serum and a nasopharyngeal or oropharyngeal swab from each participant. Additional blood draws and questionnaires over an approximately 2-month period could optionally be provided by prospective study participants. Before DNA extraction, blood samples from the prospective study were shipped at room temperature or frozen.

TCRbeta CDR3 regions were amplified from genomic DNA using the immunoSEQ Assay, a bias-controlled multiplex PCR. Under the source paper's analysis protocol: The number of nucleated cells in each sample was estimated by amplification of reference gene primers within the assay. To quantify the absolute abundance of each unique TCRbeta CDR3 rearrangement, sequence reads were collapsed and filtered. Productive Simpson clonality was computed per sample as the square root of Simpson's diversity index over productive rearrangements. Held by TCRdb, this immuneACCESS table contains in-frame sequences only and omits some clones. Under half of the omission traces to an unresolved V gene where checked; the cause of the rest is unknown. D and trimming come from the DNA, and the V and J calls and clone size come from that table. The sample table shows about 310,000 clones, and approximately 85% are seen once. Roughly 2.2% of the sample lies in the top ten.

In the case of this clone: Its cognate antigen has yet to be identified. Base qualities are not provided; no much larger clone lies one nucleotide away.

Findings and caveats that apply to the study as a whole: How much clinical and demographic metadata was included differed by source and by participant, and the metadata was provided uncurated.

The chain couples TRBV15 to TRBJ2-7; TRBD2 aligns with 10 central bases. The TCR sequence derives from a man aged 25 to 40 who had recovered from COVID-19. Sample: PBMCs or T cells enriched from blood (not recorded which). The DNA sequence is TGTGCCACCAGCAGAGAACTAGCGGGACGAAGCTCCTACGAGCAGTACTTC. Its protein product is CATSRELAGRSSYEQYF.